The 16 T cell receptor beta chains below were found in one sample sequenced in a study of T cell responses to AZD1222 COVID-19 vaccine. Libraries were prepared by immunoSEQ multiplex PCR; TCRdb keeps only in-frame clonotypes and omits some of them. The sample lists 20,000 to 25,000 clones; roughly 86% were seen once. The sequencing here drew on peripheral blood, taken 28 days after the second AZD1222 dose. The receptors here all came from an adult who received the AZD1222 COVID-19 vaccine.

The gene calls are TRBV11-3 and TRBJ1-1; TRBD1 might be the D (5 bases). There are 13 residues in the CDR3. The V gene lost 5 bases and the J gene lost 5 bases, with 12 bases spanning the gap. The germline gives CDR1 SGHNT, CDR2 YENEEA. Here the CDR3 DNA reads TGTGCCAGCAGCGTAGGGGACCGGACTGAAGCTTTCTTT. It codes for CASSVGDRTEAFF.

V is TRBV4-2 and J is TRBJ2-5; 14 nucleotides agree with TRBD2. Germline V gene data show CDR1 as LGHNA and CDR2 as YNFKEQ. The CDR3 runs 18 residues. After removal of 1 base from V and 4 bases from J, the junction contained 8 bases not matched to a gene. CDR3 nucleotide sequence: TGTGCCAGCAGCCAAGCGGGACTAGCGGGAGTAGCGGGAGAGACCCAGTACTTC. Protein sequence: CASSQAGLAGVAGETQYF.

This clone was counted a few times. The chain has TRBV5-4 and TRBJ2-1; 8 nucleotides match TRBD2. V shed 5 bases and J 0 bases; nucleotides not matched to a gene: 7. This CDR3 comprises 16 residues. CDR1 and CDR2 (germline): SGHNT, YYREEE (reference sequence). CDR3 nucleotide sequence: TGTGCCAGCAGTCCAGCGGGGGCCCGCTCCTACAATGAGCAGTTCTTC. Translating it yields CASSPAGARSYNEQFF.

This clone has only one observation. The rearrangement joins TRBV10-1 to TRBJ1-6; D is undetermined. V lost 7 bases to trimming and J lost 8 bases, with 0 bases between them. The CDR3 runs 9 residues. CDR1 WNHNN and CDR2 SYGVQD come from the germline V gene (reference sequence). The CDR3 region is CASNSPLHF. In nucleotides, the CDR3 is TGCGCCAGCAATTCACCCCTCCACTTT.

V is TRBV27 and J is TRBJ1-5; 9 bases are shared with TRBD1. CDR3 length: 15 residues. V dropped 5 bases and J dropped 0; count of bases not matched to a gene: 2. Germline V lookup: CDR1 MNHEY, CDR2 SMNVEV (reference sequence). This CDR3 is CASSRTGASNQPQHF. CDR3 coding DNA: TGTGCCAGCAGTCGGACAGGGGCTAGCAATCAGCCCCAGCATTTT.

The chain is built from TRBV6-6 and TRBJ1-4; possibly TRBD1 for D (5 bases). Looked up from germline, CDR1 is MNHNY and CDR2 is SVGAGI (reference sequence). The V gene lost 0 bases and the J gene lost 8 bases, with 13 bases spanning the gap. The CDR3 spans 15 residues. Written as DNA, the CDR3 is TGTGCCAGCAGTTACTCGGGGCCGGCGGGGGAAAAACTGTTTTTT. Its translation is CASSYSGPAGEKLFF.

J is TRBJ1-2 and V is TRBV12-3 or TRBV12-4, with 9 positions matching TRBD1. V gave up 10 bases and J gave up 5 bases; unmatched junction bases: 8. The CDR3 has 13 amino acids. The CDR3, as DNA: TGTGCCACCCATTTGGGACAGGGATATGGCTACACCTTC. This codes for CATHLGQGYGYTF.

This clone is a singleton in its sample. This CDR3 is CASSPGTPPYEQYF. As DNA, the CDR3 is TGCGCCAGCAGCCCCGGGACACCCCCCTACGAGCAGTACTTC. The gene calls are TRBV5-1 and TRBJ2-7; possibly TRBD1 for D (6 bases). This CDR3 has 14 residues. Trimming stripped 4 bases from V and 2 bases from J, with 13 bases between. The germline CDR1 and CDR2 sequences are SGHRS and YFSETQ. The whole variable domain, filled in from reference TRBV5-1 and TRBJ2-7, reads KAGVTQTPRYLIKTRGQQVTLSCSPISGHRSVSWYQQTPGQGLQFLFEYFSETQRNKGNFPGRFSGRQFSNSRSEMNVSTLELGDSALYLCASSPGTPPYEQYFGPGTRLTVT.

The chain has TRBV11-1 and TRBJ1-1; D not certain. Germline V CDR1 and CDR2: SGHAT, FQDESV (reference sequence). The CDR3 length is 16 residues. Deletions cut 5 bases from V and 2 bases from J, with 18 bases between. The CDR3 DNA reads TGTGCCAGCAGCCCACAACCCCCGGGTTCTAACACTGAAGCTTTCTTT. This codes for CASSPQPPGSNTEAFF.

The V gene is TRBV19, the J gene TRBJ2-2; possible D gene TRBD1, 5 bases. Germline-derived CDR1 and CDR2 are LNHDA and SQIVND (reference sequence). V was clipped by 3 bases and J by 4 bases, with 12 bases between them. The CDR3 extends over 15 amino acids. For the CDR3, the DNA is TGTGCCAGTAGTATCCCCCAGGGTACCACCGGGGAGCTGTTTTTT. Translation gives CASSIPQGTTGELFF.

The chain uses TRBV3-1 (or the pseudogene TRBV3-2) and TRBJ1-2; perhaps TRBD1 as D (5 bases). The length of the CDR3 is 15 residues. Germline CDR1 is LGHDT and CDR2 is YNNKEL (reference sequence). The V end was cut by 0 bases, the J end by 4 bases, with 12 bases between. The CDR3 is CASSQDAAGGYGYTF. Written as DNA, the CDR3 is TGTGCCAGCAGCCAAGATGCCGCCGGGGGCTATGGCTACACCTTC.

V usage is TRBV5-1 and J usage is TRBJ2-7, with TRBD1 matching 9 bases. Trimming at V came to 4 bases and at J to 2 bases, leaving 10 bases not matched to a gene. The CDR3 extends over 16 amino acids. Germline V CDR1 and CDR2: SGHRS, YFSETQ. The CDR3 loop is CASSHTPGQGAYEQYF. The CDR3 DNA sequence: TGCGCCAGCAGCCACACCCCGGGACAGGGAGCCTACGAGCAGTACTTC.

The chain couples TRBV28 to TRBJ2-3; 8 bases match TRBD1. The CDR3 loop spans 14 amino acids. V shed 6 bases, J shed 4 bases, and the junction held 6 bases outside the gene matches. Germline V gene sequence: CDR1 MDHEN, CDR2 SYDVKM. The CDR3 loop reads CASSSGGTADTQYF. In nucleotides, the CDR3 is TGTGCCAGCAGCTCAGGGGGCACGGCAGATACGCAGTATTTT.

CDR3 sequence reads: CASSTAGTSETDTQYF. In DNA form, the CDR3 reads TGTGCCAGTAGTACCGCCGGGACTAGCGAAACAGATACGCAGTATTTT. V gene TRBV19 combines with J gene TRBJ2-3; 10 nucleotides match TRBD2. The germline gives CDR1 LNHDA, CDR2 SQIVND (reference sequence). Trimming took 4 bases from V and 3 from J; bases not matched to a gene: 7. The length of the CDR3 is 16 residues.

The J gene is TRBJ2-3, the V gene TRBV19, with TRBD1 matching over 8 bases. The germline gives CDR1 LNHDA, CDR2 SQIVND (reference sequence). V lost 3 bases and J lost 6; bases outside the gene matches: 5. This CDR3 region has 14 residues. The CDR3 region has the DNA TGTGCCAGTAGTATCATAACAGGGGGTGATACGCAGTATTTT. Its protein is CASSIITGGDTQYF.

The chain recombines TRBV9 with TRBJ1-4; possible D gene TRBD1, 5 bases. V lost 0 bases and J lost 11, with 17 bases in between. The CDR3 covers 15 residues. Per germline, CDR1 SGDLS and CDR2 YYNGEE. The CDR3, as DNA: TGTGCCAGCAGCGTAGGAGGGACGGATACAGACAAACTGTTTTTT. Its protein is CASSVGGTDTDKLFF.